This paragraph reports one T cell receptor (beta chain). Its target is unknown. These data originate in a study of cytomegalovirus exposure and HLA in healthy donors. Study results and caveats: Sequencing probably produced one cluster of sequence variants that were highly shared. Many donors shared some public TCRs, even though most TCR sequences were rare. A few CMV-associated chains were confirmed in vitro to be specific for CMV antigens.

Germline CDR1 MNHNS, CDR2 SASEGT. Between the trimmed V and J ends, which lost 3 bases and 4 bases, there was a span of 12 bases. This CDR3 spans 14 amino acids. Researchers ran the PCR with 60 Vbeta and 13 Jbeta primers. TCRdb's copy holds only in-frame clones and misses some; the assay was immunoSEQ multiplex PCR. The sample yields roughly 160,000 clones, around 69% seen once. The sample comprised PBMCs. The receptor was derived from a man in his 60s in good health and CMV-seronegative. V gene TRBV6-1 combines with J gene TRBJ2-5, with a weak D call TRBD1 (5 bases). The CDR3 bases are TGTGCCAGCAGTGAGCAGGGTCAAGGAGAGACCCAGTACTTC. It encodes CASSEQGQGETQYF.